Each of the 8 T cell receptor beta chains below was sequenced from the same sample in a study of tumor-infiltrating T cells and Merkel cell polyomavirus. Study overall: The study examined CD8+ T cells specific for the Merkel cell polyomavirus KLL epitope.

Robust Merkel cell polyomavirus Large T antigen positivity by immunohistochemistry was seen in all patients' tumors. Profiling relied on immunoSEQ multiplex PCR, and the TCRdb table lists in-frame clones only, not all of them. The data show 26,000 or so clones, 70% to 90% seen once. The sample comprised lymph node tissue. These receptors all stem from a middle-aged man with Merkel cell carcinoma.

V and J are TRBV15 and TRBJ2-7; tentative D call: TRBD1 (5 bases). Trimming left V 0 bases short and J 3 bases short, with 15 bases between. Germline values: CDR1 LNHNV, CDR2 YYDKDF (reference sequence). This CDR3 has 16 residues. The CDR3 DNA sequence: TGTGCCACCAGCAGAGATCGTCCAGGGAAGGGCTACGAGCAGTACTTC. This gives the protein CATSRDRPGKGYEQYF.

The genes are TRBV11-1 and TRBJ1-6, with D unresolved. There are 14 residues in the CDR3. The germline gives CDR1 SGHAT, CDR2 FQDESV (reference sequence). V dropped 1 base and J dropped 10 bases, with 11 bases sitting between them. The DNA for the CDR3 is TGTGCCAGCAGCTTAGGGAGTAGAGGGTCACCCCTCCACTTT. Encoded protein: CASSLGSRGSPLHF.

The J gene is TRBJ1-1, the V gene TRBV27; no firm D call. Looked up from germline, CDR1 is MNHEY and CDR2 is SMNVEV (reference sequence). The length of the CDR3 is 12 residues. Trimming pared 3 bases from V and 2 bases from J, leaving 4 bases between. In nucleotides, the CDR3 is TGTGCCAGCAGTTTCACAAACACTGAAGCTTTCTTT. It specifies CASSFTNTEAFF.

The chain combines TRBV2 with TRBJ2-3, with TRBD1 identical over 9 bases. The V gene end was trimmed by 6 bases and the J gene end by 0 bases; junction bases not matched to a gene: 4. The CDR3 is 15 residues long. Germline V gene sequence: CDR1 SNHLY, CDR2 FYNNEI. CDR3 loop: CASSRTGVSTDTQYF. For the CDR3, the DNA is TGTGCCAGCAGCCGGACAGGGGTTAGCACAGATACGCAGTATTTT.

This clone was recorded only once. The chain recombines TRBV7-2 with TRBJ1-1, with D hard to call. Trimming pared 0 bases from V and 4 bases from J, leaving 12 bases between. Germline V gives CDR1 SGHTA, CDR2 FQGNSA. The CDR3 has 15 amino acids. Written as DNA, the CDR3 is TGTGCCAGCAGCTTAGCGGCGGGTTCTGGCACTGAAGCTTTCTTT. Translation: CASSLAAGSGTEAFF.

The J gene is TRBJ2-3, the V gene TRBV28; weak D call: TRBD2 (6 bases). The CDR3 is made up of 16 amino acids. Germline CDR1 is MDHEN and CDR2 is SYDVKM. V gave up 6 bases and J gave up 2 bases, with 18 bases separating them. The CDR3, as DNA: TGTGCCAGCAGCCCGATCCTCCCGGGGGACACAGATACGCAGTATTTT. The encoded protein is CASSPILPGDTDTQYF.

This clone was seen a single time. V is TRBV7-8 and J is TRBJ1-2; no firm D call. Germline CDR1 SGHVS, CDR2 FQNEAQ. V lost 1 base and J lost 7, with 16 bases in between. This CDR3 has 15 residues. CDR3 amino acids: CASSLGTGTVIGYTF. The CDR3 bases are TGTGCCAGCAGCTTAGGTACGGGAACGGTAATTGGCTACACCTTC.

The chain couples TRBV30 to TRBJ2-7, with D possibly matching TRBD2 (6 bases). Germline-derived CDR1 and CDR2 are GTSNPN and SVGIG (reference sequence). With 0 bases removed from V and 5 bases from J, the gap between germline ends came to 17 bases. The CDR3 is 15 amino acids. CDR3 residues: CAWSVGTGGFNEQYF. CDR3 nucleotide sequence: TGTGCCTGGAGTGTAGGTACCGGGGGATTTAACGAGCAGTACTTC.